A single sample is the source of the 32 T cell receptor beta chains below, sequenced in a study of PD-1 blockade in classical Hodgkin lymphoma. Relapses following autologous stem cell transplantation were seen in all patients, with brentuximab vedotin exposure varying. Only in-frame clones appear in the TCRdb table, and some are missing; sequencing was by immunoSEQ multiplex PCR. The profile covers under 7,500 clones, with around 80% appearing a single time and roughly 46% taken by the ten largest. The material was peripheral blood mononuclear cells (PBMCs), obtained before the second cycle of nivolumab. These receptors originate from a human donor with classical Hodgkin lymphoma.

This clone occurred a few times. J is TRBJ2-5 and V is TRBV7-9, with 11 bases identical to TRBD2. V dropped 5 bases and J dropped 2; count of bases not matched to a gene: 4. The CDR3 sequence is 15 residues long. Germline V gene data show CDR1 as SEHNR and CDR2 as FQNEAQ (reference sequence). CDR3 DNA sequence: TGTGCCAGCAGCGAAGGGACTAGCGGACAAGAGACCCAGTACTTC. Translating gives CASSEGTSGQETQYF.

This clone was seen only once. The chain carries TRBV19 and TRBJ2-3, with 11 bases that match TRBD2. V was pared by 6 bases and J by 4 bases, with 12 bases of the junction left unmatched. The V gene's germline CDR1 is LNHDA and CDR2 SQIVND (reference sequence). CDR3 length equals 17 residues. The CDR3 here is CASRPLRLAGIADTQYF. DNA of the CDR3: TGTGCCAGTAGGCCCCTACGACTAGCGGGAATTGCAGATACGCAGTATTTT.

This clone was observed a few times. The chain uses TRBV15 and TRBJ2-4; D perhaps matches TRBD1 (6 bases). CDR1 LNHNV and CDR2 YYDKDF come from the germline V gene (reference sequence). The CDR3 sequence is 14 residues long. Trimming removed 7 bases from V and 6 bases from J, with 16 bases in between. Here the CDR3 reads CATTLPGARNIQYF. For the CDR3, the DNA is TGTGCCACCACCCTGCCAGGGGCGCGAAACATTCAGTACTTC.

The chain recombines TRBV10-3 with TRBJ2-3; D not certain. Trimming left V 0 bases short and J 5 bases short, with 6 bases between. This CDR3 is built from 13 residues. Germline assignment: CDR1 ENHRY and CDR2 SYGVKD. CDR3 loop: CAISESTRDTQYF. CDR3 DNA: TGTGCCATCAGTGAGTCGACCCGAGATACGCAGTATTTT.

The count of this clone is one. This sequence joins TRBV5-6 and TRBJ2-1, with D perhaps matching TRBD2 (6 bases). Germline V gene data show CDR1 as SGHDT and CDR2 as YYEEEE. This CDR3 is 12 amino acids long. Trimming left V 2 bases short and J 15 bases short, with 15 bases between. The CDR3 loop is CASSLGGGRTFF. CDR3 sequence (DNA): TGTGCCAGCAGCTTAGGAGGTGGGAGGACGTTCTTC.

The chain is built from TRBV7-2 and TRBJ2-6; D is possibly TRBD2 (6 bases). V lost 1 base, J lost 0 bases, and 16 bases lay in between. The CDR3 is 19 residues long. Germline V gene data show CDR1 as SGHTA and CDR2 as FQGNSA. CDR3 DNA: TGTGCCAGCAGCTTAGATAGCGGCAGATTTAGCTCTGGGGCCAACGTCCTGACTTTC. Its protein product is CASSLDSGRFSSGANVLTF.

The CDR3 sequence: CASSETVGELFF. The CDR3 nucleotides read TGTGCCAGCTCAGAGACCGTCGGGGAGCTGTTTTTT. This chain links TRBV18 with TRBJ2-2, with D hard to call. In germline, CDR1 is KGHSH, CDR2 LQKENI. Trimming took off 5 bases at V and 7 bases at J, with 8 bases between the two ends. The CDR3 is 12 amino acids.

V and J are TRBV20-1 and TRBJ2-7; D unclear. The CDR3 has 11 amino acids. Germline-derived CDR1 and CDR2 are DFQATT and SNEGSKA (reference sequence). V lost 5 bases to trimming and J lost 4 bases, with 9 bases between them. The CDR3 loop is CSAPSSYEQYF. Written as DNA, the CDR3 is TGCAGTGCTCCTTCGAGTTACGAGCAGTACTTC.

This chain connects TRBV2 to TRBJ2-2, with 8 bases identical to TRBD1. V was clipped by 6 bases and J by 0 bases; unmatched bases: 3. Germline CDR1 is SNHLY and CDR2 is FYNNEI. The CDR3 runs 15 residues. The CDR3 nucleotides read TGTGCCAGCAGCCTGACAGGGGCGAACACCGGGGAGCTGTTTTTT. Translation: CASSLTGANTGELFF.

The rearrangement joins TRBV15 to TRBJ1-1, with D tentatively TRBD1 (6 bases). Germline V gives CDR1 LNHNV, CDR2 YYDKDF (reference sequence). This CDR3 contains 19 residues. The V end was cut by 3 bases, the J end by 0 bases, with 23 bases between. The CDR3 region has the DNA TGTGCCACCAGCAGCCACGCGTGGGGGCCAGTTGGGGTGAACACTGAAGCTTTCTTT. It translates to CATSSHAWGPVGVNTEAFF.

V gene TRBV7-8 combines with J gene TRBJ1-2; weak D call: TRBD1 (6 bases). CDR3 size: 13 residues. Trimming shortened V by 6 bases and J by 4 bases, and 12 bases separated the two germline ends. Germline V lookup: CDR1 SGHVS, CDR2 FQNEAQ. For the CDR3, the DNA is TGTGCCAGCAGGCCGGACAGTCGCTATGGCTACACCTTC. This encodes CASRPDSRYGYTF.

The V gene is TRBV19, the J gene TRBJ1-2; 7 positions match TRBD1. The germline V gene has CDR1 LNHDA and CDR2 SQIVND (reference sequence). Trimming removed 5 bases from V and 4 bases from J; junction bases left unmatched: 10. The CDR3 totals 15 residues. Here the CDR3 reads CASSVGAGGFYGYTF. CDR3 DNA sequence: TGTGCCAGTAGTGTCGGTGCAGGGGGGTTCTATGGCTACACCTTC.

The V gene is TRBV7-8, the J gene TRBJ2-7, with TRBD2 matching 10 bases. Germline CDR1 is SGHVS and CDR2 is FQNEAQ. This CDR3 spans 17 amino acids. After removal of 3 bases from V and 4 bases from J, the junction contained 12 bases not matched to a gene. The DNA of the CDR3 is TGTGCCAGCAGCTTCCACAGGATACCTAGCGGGAGATACGAGCAGTACTTC. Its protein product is CASSFHRIPSGRYEQYF.

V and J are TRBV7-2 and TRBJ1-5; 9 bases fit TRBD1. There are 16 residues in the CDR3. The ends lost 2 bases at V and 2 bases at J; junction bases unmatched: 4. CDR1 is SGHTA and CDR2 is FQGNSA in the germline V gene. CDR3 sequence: CASSLFRTGGNQPQHF. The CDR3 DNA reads TGTGCCAGCAGCTTATTCCGGACAGGGGGCAATCAGCCCCAGCATTTT.

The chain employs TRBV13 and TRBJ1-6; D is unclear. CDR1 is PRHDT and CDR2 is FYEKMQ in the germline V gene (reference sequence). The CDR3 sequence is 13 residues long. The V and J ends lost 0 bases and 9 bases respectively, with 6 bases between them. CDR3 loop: CASSLGRGSPLHF. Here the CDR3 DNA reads TGTGCCAGCAGCTTAGGACGGGGTTCACCCCTCCACTTT.

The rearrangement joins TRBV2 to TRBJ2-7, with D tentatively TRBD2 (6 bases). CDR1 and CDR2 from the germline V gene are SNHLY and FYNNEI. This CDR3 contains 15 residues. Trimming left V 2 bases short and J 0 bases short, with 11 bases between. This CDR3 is CASSEPAGNSYEQYF. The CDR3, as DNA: TGTGCCAGCAGTGAACCAGCGGGCAACTCCTACGAGCAGTACTTC.

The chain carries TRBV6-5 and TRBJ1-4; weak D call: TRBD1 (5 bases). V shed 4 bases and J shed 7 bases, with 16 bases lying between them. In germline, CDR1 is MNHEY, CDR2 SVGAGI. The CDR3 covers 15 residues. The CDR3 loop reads CASSFSDIIGEKLFF. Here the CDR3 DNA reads TGTGCCAGCAGTTTTTCGGACATCATAGGTGAAAAACTGTTTTTT.

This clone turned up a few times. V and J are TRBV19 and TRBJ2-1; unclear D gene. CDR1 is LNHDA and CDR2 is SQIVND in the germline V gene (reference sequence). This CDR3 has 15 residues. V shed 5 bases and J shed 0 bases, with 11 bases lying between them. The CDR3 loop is CASSPKGRSYNEQFF. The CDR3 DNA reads TGTGCCAGTAGTCCGAAGGGCCGCTCCTACAATGAGCAGTTCTTC.

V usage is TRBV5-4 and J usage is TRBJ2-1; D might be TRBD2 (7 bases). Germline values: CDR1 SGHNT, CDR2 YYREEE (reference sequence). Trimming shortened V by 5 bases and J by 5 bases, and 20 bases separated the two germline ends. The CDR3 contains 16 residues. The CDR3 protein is CASRGGTTKPHNEQFF. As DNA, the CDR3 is TGTGCCAGCAGGGGGGGGACAACGAAACCCCACAATGAGCAGTTCTTC.

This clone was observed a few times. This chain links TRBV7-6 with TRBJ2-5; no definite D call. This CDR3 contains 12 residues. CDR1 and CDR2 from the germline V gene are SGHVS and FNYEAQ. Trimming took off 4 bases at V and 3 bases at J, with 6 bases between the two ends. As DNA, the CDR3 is TGTGCCAGCAGCTCCCCAAAAGAGACCCAGTACTTC. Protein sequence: CASSSPKETQYF. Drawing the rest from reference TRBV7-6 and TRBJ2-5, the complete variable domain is GAGVSQSPRYKVTKRGQDVALRCDPISGHVSLYWYRQALGQGPEFLTYFNYEAQQDKSGLPNDRFSAERPEGSISTLTIQRTEQRDSAMYRCASSSPKETQYFGPGTRLLVL.

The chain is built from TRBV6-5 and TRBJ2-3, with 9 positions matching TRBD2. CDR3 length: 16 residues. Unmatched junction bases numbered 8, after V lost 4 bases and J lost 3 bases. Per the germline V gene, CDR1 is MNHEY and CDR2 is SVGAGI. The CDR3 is CASSSASGTRTDTQYF. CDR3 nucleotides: TGTGCCAGCAGTTCTGCTAGCGGGACGCGGACAGATACGCAGTATTTT.

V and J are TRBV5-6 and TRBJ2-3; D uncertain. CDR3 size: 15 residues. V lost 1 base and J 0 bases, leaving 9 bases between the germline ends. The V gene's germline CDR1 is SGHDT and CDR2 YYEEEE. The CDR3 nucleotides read TGTGCCAGCAGCTTGCCAGCGTCTAGCACAGATACGCAGTATTTT. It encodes CASSLPASSTDTQYF.

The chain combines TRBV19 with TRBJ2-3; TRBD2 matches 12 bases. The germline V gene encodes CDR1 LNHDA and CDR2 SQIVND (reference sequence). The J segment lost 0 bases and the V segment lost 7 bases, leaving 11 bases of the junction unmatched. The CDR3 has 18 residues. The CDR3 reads CASNPLAGGGPSTDTQYF. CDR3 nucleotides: TGTGCCAGTAACCCCCTAGCGGGAGGGGGGCCTAGCACAGATACGCAGTATTTT.

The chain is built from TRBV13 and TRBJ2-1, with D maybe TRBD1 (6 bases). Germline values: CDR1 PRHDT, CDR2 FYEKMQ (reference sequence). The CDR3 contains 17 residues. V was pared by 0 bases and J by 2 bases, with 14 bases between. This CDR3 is CASSLGGGVGAYNEQFF. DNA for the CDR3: TGTGCCAGCAGCTTAGGAGGGGGTGTGGGAGCCTACAATGAGCAGTTCTTC.

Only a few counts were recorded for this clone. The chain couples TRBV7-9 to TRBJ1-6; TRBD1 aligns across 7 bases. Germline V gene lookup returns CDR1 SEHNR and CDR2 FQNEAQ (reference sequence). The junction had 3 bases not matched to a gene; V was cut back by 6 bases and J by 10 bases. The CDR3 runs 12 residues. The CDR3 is CASSTGESPLHF. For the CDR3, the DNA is TGTGCCAGCAGTACAGGGGAATCACCCCTCCACTTT.

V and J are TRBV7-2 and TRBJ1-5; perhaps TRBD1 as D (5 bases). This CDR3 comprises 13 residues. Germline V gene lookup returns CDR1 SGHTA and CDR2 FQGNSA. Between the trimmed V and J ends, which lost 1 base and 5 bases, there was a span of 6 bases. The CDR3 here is CASSLEGYQPQHF. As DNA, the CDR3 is TGTGCCAGCAGCTTAGAGGGGTATCAGCCCCAGCATTTT. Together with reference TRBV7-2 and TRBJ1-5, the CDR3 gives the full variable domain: GAGVSQSPSNKVTEKGKDVELRCDPISGHTALYWYRQSLGQGLEFLIYFQGNSAPDKSGLPSDRFSAERTGGSVSTLTIQRTQQEDSAVYLCASSLEGYQPQHFGDGTRLSIL.

CDR3 amino acids: CASSQSLDRNEQFF. CDR3 in DNA: TGTGCCAGCAGCCAAAGTCTCGACCGCAATGAGCAGTTCTTC. This rearrangement joins TRBV14 to TRBJ2-1; D is uncertain. Germline values: CDR1 SGHDN, CDR2 FVKESK. This CDR3 spans 14 amino acids. V was trimmed by 2 bases and J by 6 bases, leaving 11 bases between them.

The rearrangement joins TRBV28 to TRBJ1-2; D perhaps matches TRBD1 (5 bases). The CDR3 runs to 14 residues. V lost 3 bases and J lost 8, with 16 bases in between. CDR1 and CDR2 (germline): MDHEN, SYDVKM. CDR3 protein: CASSFGARALGYTF. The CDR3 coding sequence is TGTGCCAGCAGTTTCGGGGCTAGGGCCCTAGGCTACACCTTC.

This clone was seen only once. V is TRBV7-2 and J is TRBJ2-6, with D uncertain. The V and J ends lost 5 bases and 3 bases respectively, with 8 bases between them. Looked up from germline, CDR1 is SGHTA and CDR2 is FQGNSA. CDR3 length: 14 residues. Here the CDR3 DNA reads TGTGCCAGCAGCCGCTCGGTTGGGGCCAACGTCCTGACTTTC. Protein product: CASSRSVGANVLTF.

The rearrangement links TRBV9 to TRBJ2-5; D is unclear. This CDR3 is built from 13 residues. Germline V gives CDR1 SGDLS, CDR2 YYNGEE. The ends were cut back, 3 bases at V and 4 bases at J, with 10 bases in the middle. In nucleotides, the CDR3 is TGTGCCAGCAGCGCCCATGGACGAGAGACCCAGTACTTC. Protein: CASSAHGRETQYF.

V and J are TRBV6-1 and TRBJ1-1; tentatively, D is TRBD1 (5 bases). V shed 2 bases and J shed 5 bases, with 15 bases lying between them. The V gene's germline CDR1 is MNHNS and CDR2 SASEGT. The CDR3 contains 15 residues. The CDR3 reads CASSERGGGRTEAFF. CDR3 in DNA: TGTGCCAGCAGTGAACGGGGCGGAGGACGGACTGAAGCTTTCTTT.

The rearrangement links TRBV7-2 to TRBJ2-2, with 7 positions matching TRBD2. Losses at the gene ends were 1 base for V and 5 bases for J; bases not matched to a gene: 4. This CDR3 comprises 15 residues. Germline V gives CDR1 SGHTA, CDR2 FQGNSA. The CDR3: CASSLVRAGTGELFF. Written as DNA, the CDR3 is TGTGCCAGCAGCTTAGTCCGAGCGGGAACCGGGGAGCTGTTTTTT.